This passage covers 8 T cell receptor beta chains from one sample sequenced in a study of T cells in localized non-small cell lung cancer. TCRdb's copy holds only in-frame clones and misses some; the assay was immunoSEQ multiplex PCR. The data hold around 45,000 clones, with roughly 86% observed a single time. The specimen comprised PBMCs, sampled before any cancer treatment. The receptors stem from a man aged 40 to 69 with stage II lung adenocarcinoma.

The chain uses TRBV6-1 and TRBJ1-5; possible D gene TRBD1, 5 bases. The CDR3 is 15 residues long. Germline CDR1 MNHNS, CDR2 SASEGT. The V and J ends lost 5 bases and 0 bases respectively, with 11 bases between them. CDR3 DNA: TGTGCCAGCAGTCCGCCAGGGTATAGCAATCAGCCCCAGCATTTT. Its protein is CASSPPGYSNQPQHF.

The chain carries TRBV6-1 and TRBJ1-5; the match to TRBD1 covers 10 bases. Germline trimming cut 6 bases from V and 4 bases from J; bases unmatched to any gene: 6. The length of the CDR3 is 15 residues. Germline V gene data show CDR1 as MNHNS and CDR2 as SASEGT. CDR3 region: CASRGQGDPNQPQHF. The CDR3 DNA follows: TGTGCCAGCAGAGGACAGGGGGATCCAAATCAGCCCCAGCATTTT.

The chain links TRBV10-3 to TRBJ1-5, with TRBD1 matching 9 bases. The CDR3 consists of 16 residues. Trimming cost V 6 bases and J 2 bases; bases outside gene matches: 8. Germline-derived CDR1 and CDR2 are ENHRY and SYGVKD. The CDR3 DNA follows: TGTGCCATCAGCAGGACAGGGGTTGACGGCAATCAGCCCCAGCATTTT. Translated, it gives CAISRTGVDGNQPQHF.

The chain carries TRBV30 and TRBJ2-5, with D perhaps matching TRBD1 or TRBD2 (5 bases each). The V end lost 0 bases, the J end lost 1 base, and 15 bases lay between the germline ends. The length of the CDR3 is 16 residues. Germline CDR1 reads GTSNPN; CDR2 reads SVGIG (reference sequence). The CDR3 DNA follows: TGTGCCTGGAGTGTGCCGGGACGGACTCTCCAAGAGACCCAGTACTTC. Its protein product is CAWSVPGRTLQETQYF.

This chain uses TRBV6-5 with TRBJ2-1; TRBD1 matches at 8 bases. Germline V gene lookup returns CDR1 MNHEY and CDR2 SVGAGI. V was pared by 1 base and J by 9 bases, with 2 bases of the junction left unmatched. The CDR3 is 13 residues long. The CDR3 spells CASSYLTGGEQFF. In nucleotides, the CDR3 is TGTGCCAGCAGTTACTTAACAGGGGGTGAGCAGTTCTTC.

The chain is built from TRBV19 and TRBJ1-2; weak D call: TRBD1 (5 bases). V dropped 3 bases and J dropped 0 bases, with 11 bases sitting between them. The CDR3 covers 15 residues. Germline V gene lookup returns CDR1 LNHDA and CDR2 SQIVND (reference sequence). CDR3 bases: TGTGCCAGTAGTATCCCGGGACCTTCTAACTATGGCTACACCTTC. It translates to CASSIPGPSNYGYTF.

For the CDR3, the DNA is TGTGCCAGCAGCTTAGTTACAGGGGCTGTTGAAAAACTGTTTTTT. Its translation: CASSLVTGAVEKLFF. V gene TRBV7-8 combines with J gene TRBJ1-4; 7 bases line up with TRBD1. This CDR3 spans 15 amino acids. After removal of 1 base from V and 7 bases from J, the junction contained 6 bases not matched to a gene. CDR1 is SGHVS, CDR2 FQNEAQ, per germline.

This clone was detected once. This chain uses TRBV6-5 with TRBJ1-2; a weak D match, TRBD1 (5 bases). Looked up from germline, CDR1 is MNHEY and CDR2 is SVGAGI. Trimming took off 0 bases at V and 3 bases at J, with 11 bases between the two ends. This CDR3 contains 15 residues. The DNA of the CDR3 is TGTGCCAGCAGTTACTCGGCAGGGCAGGACTATGGCTACACCTTC. Amino acids: CASSYSAGQDYGYTF.